The T cell receptor beta chain described here comes from a study of radiotherapy plus CTLA-4 blockade in lung cancer (dated 2018 in TCRdb). For context, the study as a whole: Among the enrolled patients, approximately 17% had an objective response, and approximately 33% reached disease control. The study at large found these results: Increased serum interferon-beta after radiation, together with early dynamic changes in blood T cell clones, were reported to be the strongest predictors of response. After treatment with radiotherapy and ipilimumab, TCR clones that originated in tumors expanded in peripheral blood.

The CDR3 runs 14 residues from the cysteine to the phenylalanine. CDR3 DNA is the only sequence kept; it has 42 bases, read in frame from the first base. CDR1 SGDLS and CDR2 YYNGEE are derived from the germline V gene. V loses 0 bases of germline sequence and J loses 3 bases, and the interval between the two ends is 9 bases. Focal radiation therapy combined with CTLA-4 blockade (ipilimumab) was tested in patients with chemo-refractory metastatic non-small-cell lung cancer. The library came from the immunoSEQ multiplex PCR assay. TCRdb provides this immuneACCESS table in a form limited to in-frame rearrangements. Some clones are lacking; in checked studies, under half of them reflect an unresolved V gene, and why the rest are absent is not known. The sample has more than 100,000 clones on record, more than 80% of them singletons. Approximately 7% of the sample is in the top ten clones. Details on this clone: The antigen this receptor binds is unknown. One base away there is no much larger clone; base qualities are not given.

This specimen was peripheral blood, taken from a patient treated with radiotherapy plus ipilimumab. The chain joins TRBV9 to TRBJ1-2, and possibly TRBD1, on 5 matching bases. This sequence was found in a human donor with non-small cell lung cancer that progressed on radiotherapy plus ipilimumab. The CDR3 here reads CASSVGQGYYGYTF. The bases are TGTGCCAGCAGCGTAGGTCAGGGTTACTATGGCTACACCTTC.